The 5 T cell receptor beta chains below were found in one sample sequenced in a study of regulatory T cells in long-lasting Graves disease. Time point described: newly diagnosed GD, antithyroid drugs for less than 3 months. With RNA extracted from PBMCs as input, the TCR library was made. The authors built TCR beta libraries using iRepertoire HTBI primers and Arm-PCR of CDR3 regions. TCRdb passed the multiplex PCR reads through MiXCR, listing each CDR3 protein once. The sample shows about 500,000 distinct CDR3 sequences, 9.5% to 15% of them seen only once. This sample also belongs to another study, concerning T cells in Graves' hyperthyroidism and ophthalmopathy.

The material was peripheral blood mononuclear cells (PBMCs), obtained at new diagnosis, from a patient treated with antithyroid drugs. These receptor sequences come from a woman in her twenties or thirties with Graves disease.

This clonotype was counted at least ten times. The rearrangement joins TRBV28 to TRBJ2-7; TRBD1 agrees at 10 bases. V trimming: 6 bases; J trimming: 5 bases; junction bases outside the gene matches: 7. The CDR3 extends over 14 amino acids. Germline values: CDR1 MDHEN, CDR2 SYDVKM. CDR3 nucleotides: TGTGCCAGCAGAACCCCGGGACAGGGGAACGAGCAGTACTTC. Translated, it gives CASRTPGQGNEQYF.

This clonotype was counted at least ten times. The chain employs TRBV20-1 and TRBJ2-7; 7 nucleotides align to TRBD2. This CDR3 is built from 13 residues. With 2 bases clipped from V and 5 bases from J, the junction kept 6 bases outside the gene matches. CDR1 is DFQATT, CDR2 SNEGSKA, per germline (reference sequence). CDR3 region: CSARRSGIDEQYF. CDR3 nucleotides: TGCAGTGCTAGACGGAGCGGGATCGACGAGCAGTACTTC.

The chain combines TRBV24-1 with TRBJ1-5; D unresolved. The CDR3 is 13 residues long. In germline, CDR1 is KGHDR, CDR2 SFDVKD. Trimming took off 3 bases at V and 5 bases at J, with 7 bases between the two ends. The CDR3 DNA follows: TGTGCCACCAGTGATCTCGGGGATCAGCCCCAGCATTTT. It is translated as CATSDLGDQPQHF.

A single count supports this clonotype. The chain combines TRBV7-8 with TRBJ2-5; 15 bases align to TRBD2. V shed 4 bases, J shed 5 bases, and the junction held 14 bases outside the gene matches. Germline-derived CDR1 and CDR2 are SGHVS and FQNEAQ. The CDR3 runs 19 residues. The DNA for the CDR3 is TGTGCCAGCAGCTCCACTTGGACTAGCGGGAGGGCCCTTGGTGAGACCCAGTACTTC. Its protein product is CASSSTWTSGRALGETQYF.

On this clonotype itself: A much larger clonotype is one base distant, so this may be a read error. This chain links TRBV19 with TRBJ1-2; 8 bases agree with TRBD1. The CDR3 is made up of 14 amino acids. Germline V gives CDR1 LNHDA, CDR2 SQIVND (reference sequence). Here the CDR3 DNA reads TGTGCCAGTGGGATGACAGGGGATAACGATGGCTGCACCTTC. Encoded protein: CASGMTGDNDGCTF.